The 9 T cell receptor beta chains listed next were all sequenced from one sample in a study of cytomegalovirus exposure and HLA in healthy donors. PCR involved 60 Vbeta and 13 Jbeta primers. Generated by immunoSEQ multiplex PCR, the TCRdb table keeps only in-frame clones and is missing some. The table shows 120,000 or so clones, with around 72% occurring only once. The sequenced sample consisted of PBMCs. These receptors were obtained from a woman between 50 and 59 years old in good health and CMV-seropositive.

The CDR3 here is CASKTSGSSGELFF. CDR3 nucleotide sequence: TGTGCCAGCAAGACTAGCGGGAGTTCCGGGGAGCTGTTTTTT. This chain links TRBV6-1 with TRBJ2-2, with 12 bases identical to TRBD2. Germline loops: CDR1 MNHNS, CDR2 SASEGT. The trim removed 7 bases at V and 6 bases at J, leaving 3 bases unmatched. The CDR3 is made up of 14 amino acids.

The rearrangement uses TRBV7-9 and TRBJ2-5, with D possibly TRBD2 on 5 matching bases. The CDR3 consists of 14 residues. The V end was cut by 7 bases, the J end by 4 bases, with 16 bases between. Germline CDR1 is SEHNR and CDR2 is FQNEAQ (reference sequence). The DNA of the CDR3 is TGTGCCAGCACTAGCCCGAGCGTCGCAGAGACCCAGTACTTC. Encoded protein: CASTSPSVAETQYF.

This clone has only a few counts. This chain links TRBV5-1 with TRBJ2-7; unclear D gene. Trimming stripped 0 bases from V and 6 bases from J, with 13 bases between. This CDR3 is built from 14 residues. Germline V gene data show CDR1 as SGHRS and CDR2 as YFSETQ. In nucleotides, the CDR3 is TGCGCCAGCAGCTTGGAAAGCCCGGTCCTCGAGCAGTACTTC. Amino acid sequence: CASSLESPVLEQYF.

This chain joins TRBV5-1 and TRBJ2-3; 10 bases line up with TRBD2. The CDR3 runs to 16 residues. CDR1 is SGHRS and CDR2 is YFSETQ in the germline V gene. With 1 base clipped from V and 4 bases from J, the junction kept 6 bases outside the gene matches. For the CDR3, the DNA is TGCGCCAGCAGCTTGTTTAGCGGGAGGACAGCAGATACGCAGTATTTT. Translating it yields CASSLFSGRTADTQYF.

V is TRBV7-2 and J is TRBJ1-2; the D gene is possibly TRBD1 (5 bases). Germline loops: CDR1 SGHTA, CDR2 FQGNSA. CDR3 length: 14 amino acids. V was cut by 7 bases and J by 1 base, with 13 bases left in between. CDR3 sequence: CASTPGGNNYGYTF. The CDR3, as DNA: TGTGCCAGCACGCCGGGGGGGAATAACTATGGCTACACCTTC.

The V gene is TRBV6-6, the J gene TRBJ1-5; 9 bases are shared with TRBD1. The CDR3 consists of 16 residues. Germline-derived CDR1 and CDR2 are MNHNY and SVGAGI (reference sequence). V dropped 2 bases and J dropped 7; count of bases not matched to a gene: 9. CDR3 DNA: TGTGCCAGCAGTTACGGGACAGGGAGCCGTGGGCAGCCCCAGCATTTT. Its translation: CASSYGTGSRGQPQHF.

The genes are TRBV30 and TRBJ1-2; no firm D call. Trimming took 4 bases from V and 8 from J, leaving 14 bases between them. The CDR3 is 12 amino acids. CDR1 is GTSNPN and CDR2 is SVGIG in the germline V gene (reference sequence). The CDR3: CAWTPQSGGYTF. The CDR3, as DNA: TGTGCCTGGACCCCGCAGTCAGGAGGCTACACCTTC.

The CDR3 coding sequence is TGTGCCTGCCCCCAGGGCGCCGGATTTACCTACGAGCAGTACTTC. Its protein product is CACPQGAGFTYEQYF. The genes are TRBV30 and TRBJ2-7, with a possible D match to TRBD1 (5 bases). This CDR3 has 15 residues. Between the trimmed V and J ends, which lost 6 bases and 2 bases, there was a span of 20 bases. Germline V gives CDR1 GTSNPN, CDR2 SVGIG (reference sequence).

This clone was observed a handful of times. The chain recombines TRBV29-1 with TRBJ2-7; D unclear. This CDR3 spans 13 amino acids. CDR1 is SQVTM and CDR2 is ANQGSEA in the germline V gene. The V end was cut by 0 bases, the J end by 3 bases, with 9 bases between. DNA for the CDR3: TGCAGCGTTGAAGATCAAGGCGGCTACGAGCAGTACTTC. Translating it yields CSVEDQGGYEQYF.